The 30 T cell receptor beta chains given below trace back to one sample, sequenced in a study of control samples from healthy donors and cancer patients. Clones were read by immunoSEQ multiplex PCR, and TCRdb kept only the in-frame ones, dropping some. There are tens of thousands of clones in the sample; about 90% occur only once, and 1.5% to 2% lies in the top ten. The sequenced sample consisted of PBMCs. All receptors derive from a woman aged 55-70 years with head and neck cancer.

J is TRBJ1-5 and V is TRBV27; the match to TRBD1 covers 7 bases. Germline values: CDR1 MNHEY, CDR2 SMNVEV (reference sequence). V lost 1 base and J lost 5; bases outside the gene matches: 5. This CDR3 has 15 residues. CDR3 DNA: TGTGCCAGCAGTTTATTTCTCACAGGGGATCAGCCCCAGCATTTT. Its translation is CASSLFLTGDQPQHF.

The rearrangement joins TRBV5-1 to TRBJ2-4; D is ambiguous. This CDR3 has 15 amino acids. Trimming shortened V by 2 bases and J by 0 bases, and 9 bases separated the two germline ends. Germline V gene data show CDR1 as SGHRS and CDR2 as YFSETQ. This CDR3 is CASSLLDGAKNIQYF. The CDR3 DNA follows: TGCGCCAGCAGCTTATTAGATGGAGCCAAAAACATTCAGTACTTC.

The chain joins TRBV3-1 (or the pseudogene TRBV3-2) to TRBJ2-7; TRBD2 agrees at 10 bases. The CDR3 totals 16 residues. Trimming cost V 8 bases and J 3 bases; bases outside gene matches: 13. Germline assignment: CDR1 LGHDT and CDR2 YNNKEL (reference sequence). This chain's CDR3 is CASSKKREGNDYEQYF. The CDR3 coding sequence is TGTGCCAGCTCCAAAAAGCGGGAGGGCAATGACTACGAGCAGTACTTC.

The chain has TRBV7-9 and TRBJ2-2, with D perhaps TRBD2 (5 bases). With 4 bases removed from V and 7 bases from J, the gap between germline ends came to 19 bases. CDR1 and CDR2 from the germline V gene are SEHNR and FQNEAQ (reference sequence). This CDR3 is 16 amino acids long. CDR3 sequence reads: CASSSRGGQGGGELFF. The CDR3 DNA follows: TGTGCCAGCAGCTCACGAGGCGGGCAAGGTGGCGGGGAGCTGTTTTTT.

The rearrangement uses TRBV7-2 and TRBJ2-3, with TRBD2 as a possible D gene (6 bases). This CDR3 has 16 amino acids. V lost 2 bases and J lost 1, with 13 bases in between. Germline CDR1 and CDR2: SGHTA and FQGNSA. As DNA, the CDR3 is TGTGCCAGCAGCTTATTAAGGGGCGGGGGCACAGATACGCAGTATTTT. Encoded protein: CASSLLRGGGTDTQYF.

The V gene is TRBV19, the J gene TRBJ2-1, with D perhaps TRBD1 (6 bases). The length of the CDR3 is 17 residues. Trimming pared 5 bases from V and 1 base from J, leaving 18 bases between. Germline V gives CDR1 LNHDA, CDR2 SQIVND (reference sequence). The CDR3 DNA is TGTGCCAGTAGTGCCATTCTTACAGGGAAATCCTACAATGAGCAGTTCTTC. Translating it yields CASSAILTGKSYNEQFF.

The CDR3 DNA reads as TGTGCCAGCAGTTCCTCGGGGGGCGGGAGGGCAACAGATACGCAGTATTTT. It specifies CASSSSGGGRATDTQYF. The chain couples TRBV28 to TRBJ2-3, with 9 positions matching TRBD2. Unmatched junction bases numbered 11, after V lost 4 bases and J lost 3 bases. Germline CDR1 MDHEN, CDR2 SYDVKM. This CDR3 region has 17 residues.

The chain uses TRBV6-5 and TRBJ2-7, with 9 bases that match TRBD1. V lost 8 bases and J lost 7; bases outside the gene matches: 15. Germline V gives CDR1 MNHEY, CDR2 SVGAGI. This CDR3 is built from 15 residues. The CDR3 DNA is TGTGCCAGCGGGTTGGGACAGGGAAGTTTCCGTGAGCAGTACTTC. As protein: CASGLGQGSFREQYF.

The chain employs TRBV7-3 and TRBJ2-3; a possible D gene is TRBD2 (6 bases). CDR3 length: 13 residues. Germline V CDR1 and CDR2: SGHTA, FQGTGA. The V end lost 1 base, the J end lost 8 bases, and 10 bases lay between the germline ends. This CDR3 is CASSLSGMGTQYF. CDR3 DNA: TGTGCCAGCAGCTTAAGCGGGATGGGTACGCAGTATTTT.

The chain recombines TRBV28 with TRBJ2-7, with D maybe TRBD1 (6 bases). Germline loops: CDR1 MDHEN, CDR2 SYDVKM. Trimming took off 7 bases at V and 5 bases at J, with 24 bases between the two ends. The CDR3 extends over 16 amino acids. CDR3 DNA sequence: TGTGCCAGCACCCTAGAGAGGGGGACAAATTCAAACGAGCAGTACTTC. Translated, it gives CASTLERGTNSNEQYF.

The chain uses TRBV29-1 and TRBJ2-7; D gene ambiguous. CDR3 length: 11 residues. The germline V gene has CDR1 SQVTM and CDR2 ANQGSEA. The V end was cut by 4 bases, the J end by 3 bases, with 7 bases between. CDR3 in amino acids: CSVVGSYEQYF. The DNA of the CDR3 is TGCAGCGTTGTAGGAAGCTACGAGCAGTACTTC.

This clone was seen once. The rearrangement links TRBV14 to TRBJ2-1; D may be TRBD2 (5 bases). The germline V gene has CDR1 SGHDN and CDR2 FVKESK. V was trimmed by 3 bases and J by 9 bases, leaving 12 bases between them. The CDR3 extends over 13 amino acids. CDR3 in amino acids: CASSHTVGSEQFF. CDR3 in DNA: TGTGCCAGCAGCCATACCGTGGGGAGTGAGCAGTTCTTC.

CDR3 coding DNA: TGTGCCAGCAGCCTACTACAGGGCCGGGAGACCCAGTACTTC. It codes for CASSLLQGRETQYF. The chain combines TRBV28 with TRBJ2-5; D may be TRBD1 (6 bases). This CDR3 spans 14 amino acids. In germline, CDR1 is MDHEN, CDR2 SYDVKM. The V gene lost 6 bases and the J gene lost 5 bases, with 16 bases spanning the gap.

This chain links TRBV29-1 with TRBJ1-5; 7 positions match TRBD1. Germline V lookup: CDR1 SQVTM, CDR2 ANQGSEA. This CDR3 is built from 13 residues. V was clipped by 6 bases and J by 2 bases; unmatched bases: 4. This chain's CDR3 is CSVVDRGNQPQHF. CDR3 coding DNA: TGCAGCGTGGTCGACAGGGGCAATCAGCCCCAGCATTTT.

This chain connects TRBV28 to TRBJ2-7, with D uncertain. The V gene's germline CDR1 is MDHEN and CDR2 SYDVKM. Trimming stripped 3 bases from V and 2 bases from J, with 8 bases between. The CDR3 has 13 residues. CDR3 DNA sequence: TGTGCCAGCAGTTTGGTACAGCCCTACGAGCAGTACTTC. This encodes CASSLVQPYEQYF.

This chain links TRBV30 with TRBJ2-3, with TRBD2 matching over 10 bases. The CDR3 runs 16 residues. J was trimmed by 5 bases and V by 0 bases; bases with no gene match: 8. Germline assignment: CDR1 GTSNPN and CDR2 SVGIG (reference sequence). The CDR3 loop reads CAWSVPLAGVIDTQYF. In nucleotides, the CDR3 is TGTGCCTGGAGTGTACCCCTAGCGGGAGTGATAGATACGCAGTATTTT.

This chain links TRBV20-1 with TRBJ2-5, with D unresolved. CDR3 length: 11 amino acids. CDR1 DFQATT and CDR2 SNEGSKA come from the germline V gene (reference sequence). The CDR3 sequence is CSPVVTETQYF. The CDR3, as DNA: TGCAGCCCGGTCGTAACGGAGACCCAGTACTTC.

V is TRBV20-1 and J is TRBJ2-3; D may be TRBD2 (6 bases). Between the trimmed V and J ends, which lost 3 bases and 5 bases, there was a span of 6 bases. Per the germline V gene, CDR1 is DFQATT and CDR2 is SNEGSKA (reference sequence). The CDR3 covers 11 residues. DNA of the CDR3: TGCAGTGCTAGGGGACTAGATACGCAGTATTTT. This sequence encodes CSARGLDTQYF.

The V gene is TRBV6-5, the J gene TRBJ2-3; maybe TRBD2 (6 bases). The V gene lost 10 bases and the J gene lost 4 bases, with 12 bases spanning the gap. Germline CDR1 MNHEY, CDR2 SVGAGI. This CDR3 contains 12 residues. The CDR3: CATDGSSDTQYF. The CDR3 nucleotides read TGTGCCACCGACGGGAGCTCAGATACGCAGTATTTT.

The chain combines TRBV27 with TRBJ2-7; no firm D call. Trimming removed 5 bases from V and 0 bases from J, with 8 bases in between. The CDR3 consists of 13 residues. Per germline, CDR1 MNHEY and CDR2 SMNVEV (reference sequence). In DNA form, the CDR3 reads TGTGCCAGCAGTACTACGAGCTCCTACGAGCAGTACTTC. Translation: CASSTTSSYEQYF.

The chain has TRBV15 and TRBJ1-1, with D possibly being TRBD1 (5 bases). The CDR3 length is 15 residues. CDR1 LNHNV and CDR2 YYDKDF come from the germline V gene (reference sequence). The V gene lost 5 bases and the J gene lost 4 bases, with 17 bases spanning the gap. The CDR3 is CATSPVGEISTEAFF. The DNA for the CDR3 is TGTGCCACCAGCCCCGTGGGGGAAATTAGCACTGAAGCTTTCTTT.

The chain recombines TRBV5-1 with TRBJ1-4, with 9 bases identical to TRBD1. Germline CDR1 reads SGHRS; CDR2 reads YFSETQ. Losses at the gene ends were 5 bases for V and 5 bases for J; bases not matched to a gene: 4. The CDR3 length is 14 residues. The CDR3: CASSPGTGNEKLFF. The CDR3 DNA reads TGCGCCAGCAGTCCCGGGACAGGGAATGAAAAACTGTTTTTT.

Only one count was recorded for this clone. This chain uses TRBV27 with TRBJ2-1; possible D gene TRBD2, 5 bases. The germline gives CDR1 MNHEY, CDR2 SMNVEV (reference sequence). The V end lost 1 base, the J end lost 4 bases, and 14 bases lay between the germline ends. This CDR3 region has 16 residues. The CDR3 DNA reads TGTGCCAGCAGTTTATTAAGAGGGATCTATTACAATGAGCAGTTCTTC. This encodes CASSLLRGIYYNEQFF.

The chain is built from TRBV5-1 and TRBJ1-1, with a tentative D call TRBD1 (6 bases). Germline CDR1 reads SGHRS; CDR2 reads YFSETQ. V dropped 4 bases and J dropped 7 bases, with 17 bases sitting between them. The CDR3 is 14 residues long. The CDR3 loop is CASSPREGVGEAFF. The CDR3 nucleotides read TGCGCCAGCAGCCCGCGAGAGGGGGTTGGTGAAGCTTTCTTT.

The genes are TRBV29-1 and TRBJ2-1; 9 positions match TRBD2. The CDR3 has 14 residues. Losses at the gene ends were 7 bases for V and 7 bases for J; bases not matched to a gene: 11. The V gene's germline CDR1 is SQVTM and CDR2 ANQGSEA. Here the CDR3 reads CSGLAGEGGNEQFF. DNA of the CDR3: TGCAGCGGATTAGCGGGAGAGGGTGGAAATGAGCAGTTCTTC.

The chain combines TRBV6-5 with TRBJ2-5; no clear D gene. Trimming pared 2 bases from V and 1 base from J, leaving 8 bases between. Germline V gene data show CDR1 as MNHEY and CDR2 as SVGAGI. The CDR3 length is 14 residues. Written as DNA, the CDR3 is TGTGCCAGCAGTTACCCGGGTATCCAAGAGACCCAGTACTTC. Residues: CASSYPGIQETQYF.

This rearrangement joins TRBV7-9 to TRBJ1-1, with a possible D match to TRBD1 (5 bases). V was pared by 5 bases and J by 1 base, with 17 bases between. Per germline, CDR1 SEHNR and CDR2 FQNEAQ (reference sequence). CDR3 length equals 16 residues. This CDR3 is CASSDRVTGGNTEAFF. The DNA for the CDR3 is TGTGCCAGCAGCGATCGTGTCACAGGAGGGAACACTGAAGCTTTCTTT.

The rearrangement uses TRBV14 and TRBJ2-1; 9 nucleotides match TRBD1. Losses at the gene ends were 6 bases for V and 8 bases for J; bases not matched to a gene: 11. CDR3 size: 15 residues. CDR1 and CDR2 from the germline V gene are SGHDN and FVKESK. CDR3 protein: CASSLPGTGIYEQFF. The CDR3 nucleotides are TGTGCCAGCAGTCTCCCCGGGACAGGGATTTATGAGCAGTTCTTC.

V usage is TRBV2 and J usage is TRBJ2-1; 10 bases match TRBD2. CDR1 and CDR2 from the germline V gene are SNHLY and FYNNEI. CDR3 length: 15 amino acids. Trimming at V came to 7 bases and at J to 7 bases, leaving 10 bases not matched to a gene. The CDR3 sequence: CASNLAGVGPNEQFF. For the CDR3, the DNA is TGTGCCAGCAACCTAGCGGGAGTGGGCCCAAATGAGCAGTTCTTC.

The J gene is TRBJ2-3, the V gene TRBV29-1, with TRBD1 matching 10 bases. Looked up from germline, CDR1 is SQVTM and CDR2 is ANQGSEA. The V gene end was trimmed by 6 bases and the J gene end by 5 bases; junction bases not matched to a gene: 2. This CDR3 has 12 residues. The CDR3 DNA sequence: TGCAGCGTCGGGACAGGGGTAGATACGCAGTATTTT. This sequence encodes CSVGTGVDTQYF.